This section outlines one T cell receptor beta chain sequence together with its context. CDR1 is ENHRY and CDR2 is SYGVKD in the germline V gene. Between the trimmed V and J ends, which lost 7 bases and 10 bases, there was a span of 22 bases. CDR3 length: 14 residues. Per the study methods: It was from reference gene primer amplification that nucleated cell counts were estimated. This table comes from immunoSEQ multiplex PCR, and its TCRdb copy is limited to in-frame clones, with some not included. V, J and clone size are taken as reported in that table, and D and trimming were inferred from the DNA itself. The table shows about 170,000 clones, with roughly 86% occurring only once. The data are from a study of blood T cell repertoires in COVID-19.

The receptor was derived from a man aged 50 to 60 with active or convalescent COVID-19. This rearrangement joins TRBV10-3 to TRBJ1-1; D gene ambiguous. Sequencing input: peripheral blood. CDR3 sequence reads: CAITRERGGSRAFF. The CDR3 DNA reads TGTGCCATCACTCGAGAGAGAGGAGGATCCCGAGCTTTCTTT.